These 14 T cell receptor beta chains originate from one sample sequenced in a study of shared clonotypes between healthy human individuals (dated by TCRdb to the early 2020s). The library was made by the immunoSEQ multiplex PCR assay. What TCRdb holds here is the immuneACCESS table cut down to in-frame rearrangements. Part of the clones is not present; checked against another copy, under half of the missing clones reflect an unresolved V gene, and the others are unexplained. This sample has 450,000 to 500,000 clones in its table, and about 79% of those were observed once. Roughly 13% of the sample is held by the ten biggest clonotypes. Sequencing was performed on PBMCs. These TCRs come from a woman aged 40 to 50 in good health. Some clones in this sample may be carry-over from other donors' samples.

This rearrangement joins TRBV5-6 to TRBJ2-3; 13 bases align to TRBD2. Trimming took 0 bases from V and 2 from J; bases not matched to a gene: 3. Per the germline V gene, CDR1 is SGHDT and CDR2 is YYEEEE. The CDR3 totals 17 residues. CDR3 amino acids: CASSLGLAGGSTDTQYF. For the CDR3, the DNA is TGTGCCAGCAGCTTGGGACTAGCGGGAGGTTCCACAGATACGCAGTATTTT. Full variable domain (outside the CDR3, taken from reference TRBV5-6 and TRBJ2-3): DAGVTQSPTHLIKTRGQQVTLRCSPKSGHDTVSWYQQALGQGPQFIFQYYEEEERQRGNFPDRFSGHQFPNYSSELNVNALLLGDSALYLCASSLGLAGGSTDTQYFGPGTRLTVL.

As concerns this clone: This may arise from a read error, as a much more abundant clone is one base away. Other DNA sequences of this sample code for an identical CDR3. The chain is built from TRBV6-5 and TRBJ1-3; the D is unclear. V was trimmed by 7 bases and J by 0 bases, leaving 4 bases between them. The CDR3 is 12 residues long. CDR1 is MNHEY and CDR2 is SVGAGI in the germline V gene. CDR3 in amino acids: CASTGSGNTIYF. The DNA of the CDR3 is TGTGCCAGCACCGGCTCTGGAAACACCATATATTTT.

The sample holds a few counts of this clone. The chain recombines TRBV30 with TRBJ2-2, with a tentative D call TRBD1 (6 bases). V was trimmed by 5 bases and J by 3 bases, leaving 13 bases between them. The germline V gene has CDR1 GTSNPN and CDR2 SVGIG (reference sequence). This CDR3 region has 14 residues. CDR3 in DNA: TGTGCCTGGCAGGGGCGACAGTACACCGGGGAGCTGTTTTTT. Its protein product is CAWQGRQYTGELFF.

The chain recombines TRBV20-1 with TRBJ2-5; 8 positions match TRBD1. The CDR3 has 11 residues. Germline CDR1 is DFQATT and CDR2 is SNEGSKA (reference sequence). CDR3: CLGQEQETQYF. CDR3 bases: TGCCTGGGACAGGAGCAAGAGACCCAGTACTTC.

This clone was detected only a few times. The CDR3 DNA is TGTGCCTGGAGTCGCCAGTTCTACGAGCAGTACTTC. As protein: CAWSRQFYEQYF. The chain employs TRBV30 and TRBJ2-7, with unresolved D. This CDR3 is 12 amino acids long. V lost 2 bases and J 3 bases, leaving 8 bases between the germline ends. Per germline, CDR1 GTSNPN and CDR2 SVGIG (reference sequence). Based on the CDR3 plus reference TRBV30 and TRBJ2-7, the full variable domain is SQTIHQWPATLVQPVGSPLSLECTVEGTSNPNLYWYRQAAGRGLQLLFYSVGIGQISSEVPQNLSASRPQDRQFILSSKKLLLSDSGFYLCAWSRQFYEQYFGPGTRLTVT.

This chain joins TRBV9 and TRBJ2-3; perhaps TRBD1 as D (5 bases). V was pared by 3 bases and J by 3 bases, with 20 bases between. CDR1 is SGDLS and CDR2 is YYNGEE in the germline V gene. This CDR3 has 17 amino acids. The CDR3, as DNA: TGTGCCAGCAGCGCGACCCCTCCAGGGCGCGGAACAGATACGCAGTATTTT. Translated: CASSATPPGRGTDTQYF.

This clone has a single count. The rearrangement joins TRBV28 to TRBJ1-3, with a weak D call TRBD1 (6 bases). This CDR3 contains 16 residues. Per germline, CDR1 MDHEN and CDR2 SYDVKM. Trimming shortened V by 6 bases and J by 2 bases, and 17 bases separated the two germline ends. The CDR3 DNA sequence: TGTGCCAGCAGCCCCGGTTTCGGGGGCCCTGGAAACACCATATATTTT. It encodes CASSPGFGGPGNTIYF.

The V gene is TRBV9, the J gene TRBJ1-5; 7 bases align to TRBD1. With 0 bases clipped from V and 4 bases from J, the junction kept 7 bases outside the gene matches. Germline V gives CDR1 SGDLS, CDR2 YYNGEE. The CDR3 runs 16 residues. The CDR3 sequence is CASSVDSGGTNQPQHF. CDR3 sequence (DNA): TGTGCCAGCAGCGTAGATTCAGGGGGAACGAATCAGCCCCAGCATTTT.

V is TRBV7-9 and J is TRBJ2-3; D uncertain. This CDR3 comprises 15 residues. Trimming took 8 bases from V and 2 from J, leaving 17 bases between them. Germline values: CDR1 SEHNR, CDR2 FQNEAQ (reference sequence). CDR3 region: CASPLGSQNTDTQYF. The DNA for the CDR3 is TGTGCCAGCCCTCTGGGTAGCCAAAACACAGATACGCAGTATTTT.

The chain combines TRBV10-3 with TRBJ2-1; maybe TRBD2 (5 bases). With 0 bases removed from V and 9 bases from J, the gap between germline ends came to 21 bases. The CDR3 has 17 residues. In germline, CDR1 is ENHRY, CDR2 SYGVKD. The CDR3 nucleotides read TGTGCCATCAGTGAGTCGCGGGTCCTCCGGGAACAATTTGAGCAGTTCTTC. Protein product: CAISESRVLREQFEQFF.

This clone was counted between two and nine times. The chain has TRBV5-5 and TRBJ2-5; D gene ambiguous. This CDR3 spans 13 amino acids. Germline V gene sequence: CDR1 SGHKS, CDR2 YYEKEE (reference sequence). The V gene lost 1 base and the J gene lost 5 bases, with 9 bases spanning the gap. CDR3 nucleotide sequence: TGTGCCAGCAGCTTGTACTACGGCGAGACCCAGTACTTC. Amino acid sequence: CASSLYYGETQYF.

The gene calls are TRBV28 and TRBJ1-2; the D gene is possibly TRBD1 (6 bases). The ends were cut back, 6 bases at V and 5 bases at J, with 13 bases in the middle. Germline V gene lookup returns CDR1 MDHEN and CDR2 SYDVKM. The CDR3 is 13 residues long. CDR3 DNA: TGTGCCAGCAGACTTAGGACAGCATATGGCTACACCTTC. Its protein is CASRLRTAYGYTF.

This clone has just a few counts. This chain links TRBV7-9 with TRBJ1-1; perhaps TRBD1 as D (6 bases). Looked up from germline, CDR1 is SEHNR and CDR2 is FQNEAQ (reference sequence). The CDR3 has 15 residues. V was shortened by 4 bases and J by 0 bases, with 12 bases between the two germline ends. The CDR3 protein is CASSSQGPMNTEAFF. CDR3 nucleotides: TGTGCCAGCAGCTCTCAGGGGCCAATGAACACTGAAGCTTTCTTT.

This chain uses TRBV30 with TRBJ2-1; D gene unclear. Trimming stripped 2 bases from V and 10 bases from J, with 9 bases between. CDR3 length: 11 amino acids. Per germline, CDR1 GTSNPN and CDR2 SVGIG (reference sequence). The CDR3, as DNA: TGTGCCTGGAGTCGCGGTGGGGAGCAGTTCTTC. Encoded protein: CAWSRGGEQFF.